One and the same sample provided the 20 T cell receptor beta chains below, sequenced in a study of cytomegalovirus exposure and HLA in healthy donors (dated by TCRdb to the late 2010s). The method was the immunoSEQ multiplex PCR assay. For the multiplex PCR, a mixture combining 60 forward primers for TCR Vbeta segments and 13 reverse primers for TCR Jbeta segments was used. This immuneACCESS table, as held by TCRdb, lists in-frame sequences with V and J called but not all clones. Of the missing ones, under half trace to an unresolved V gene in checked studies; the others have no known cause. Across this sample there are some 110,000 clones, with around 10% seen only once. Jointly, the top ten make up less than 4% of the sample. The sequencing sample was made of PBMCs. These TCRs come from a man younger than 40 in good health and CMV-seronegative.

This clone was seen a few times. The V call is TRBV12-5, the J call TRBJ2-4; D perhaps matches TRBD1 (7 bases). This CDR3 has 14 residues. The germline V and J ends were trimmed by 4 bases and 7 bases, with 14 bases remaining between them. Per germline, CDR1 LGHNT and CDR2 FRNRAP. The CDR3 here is CASGWQGGQNIQYF. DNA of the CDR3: TGTGCTAGTGGTTGGCAGGGGGGCCAGAACATTCAGTACTTC.

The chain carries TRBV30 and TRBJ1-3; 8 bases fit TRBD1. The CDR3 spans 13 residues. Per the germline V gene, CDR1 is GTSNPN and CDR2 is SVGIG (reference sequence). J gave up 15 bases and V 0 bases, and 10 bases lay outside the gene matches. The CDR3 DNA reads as TGTGCCTGGAGTGTACAGTTTGGACAGGGCGAATATTTT. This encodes CAWSVQFGQGEYF. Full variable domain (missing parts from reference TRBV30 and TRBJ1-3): SQTIHQWPATLVQPVGSPLSLECTVEGTSNPNLYWYRQAAGRGLQLLFYSVGIGQISSEVPQNLSASRPQDRQFILSSKKLLLSDSGFYLCAWSVQFGQGEYFGEGSWLTVV.

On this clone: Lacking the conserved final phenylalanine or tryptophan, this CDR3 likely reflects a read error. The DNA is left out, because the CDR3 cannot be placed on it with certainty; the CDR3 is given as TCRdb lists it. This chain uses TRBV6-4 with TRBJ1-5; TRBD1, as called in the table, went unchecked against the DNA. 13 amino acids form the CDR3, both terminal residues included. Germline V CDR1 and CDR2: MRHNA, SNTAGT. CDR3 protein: CASSEGANQPKHL.

The CDR3 sequence: CAISESNRTYVYEQYF. The DNA for the CDR3 is TGTGCCATCAGTGAGTCGAACAGGACATATGTCTACGAGCAGTACTTC. The chain employs TRBV10-3 and TRBJ2-5, with TRBD1 as a possible D gene (5 bases). TRBJ2-7 matches the DNA end more closely, so the J call is doubtful. Germline V CDR1 and CDR2: ENHRY, SYGVKD. The CDR3 runs to 16 residues.

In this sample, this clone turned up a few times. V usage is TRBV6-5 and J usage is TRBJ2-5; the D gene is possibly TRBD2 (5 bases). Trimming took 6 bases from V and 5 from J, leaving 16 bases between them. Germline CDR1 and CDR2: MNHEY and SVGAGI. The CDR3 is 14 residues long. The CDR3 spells CASSPGDTWETQYF. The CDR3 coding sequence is TGTGCCAGCAGCCCCGGGGATACCTGGGAGACCCAGTACTTC.

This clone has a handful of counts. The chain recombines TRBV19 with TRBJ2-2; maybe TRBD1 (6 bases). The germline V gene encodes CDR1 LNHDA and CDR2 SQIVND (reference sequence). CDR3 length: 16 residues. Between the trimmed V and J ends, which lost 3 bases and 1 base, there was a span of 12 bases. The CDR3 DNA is TGTGCCAGTAGTATCTTGGACAGCCGGAACACCGGGGAGCTGTTTTTT. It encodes CASSILDSRNTGELFF. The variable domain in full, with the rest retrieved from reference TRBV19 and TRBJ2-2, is DGGITQSPKYLFRKEGQNVTLSCEQNLNHDAMYWYRQDPGQGLRLIYYSQIVNDFQKGDIAEGYSVSREKKESFPLTVTSAQKNPTAFYLCASSILDSRNTGELFFGEGSRLTVL.

Written as DNA, the CDR3 is TGTGCCAGCAGCGTAGGGGGAGCGGGAGGGCCGTATGAGACCCAGTACTTC. Its protein is CASSVGGAGGPYETQYF. This chain links TRBV9 with TRBJ2-5; 10 nucleotides agree with TRBD2. With V trimmed by 0 bases and J by 5 bases, 10 bases remained unmatched. The CDR3 contains 17 residues. Germline CDR1 reads SGDLS; CDR2 reads YYNGEE. Drawing the rest from reference TRBV9 and TRBJ2-5, the complete variable domain is DSGVTQTPKHLITATGQRVTLRCSPRSGDLSVYWYQQSLDQGLQFLIQYYNGEERAKGNILERFSAQQFPDLHSELNLSSLELGDSALYFCASSVGGAGGPYETQYFGPGTRLLVL.

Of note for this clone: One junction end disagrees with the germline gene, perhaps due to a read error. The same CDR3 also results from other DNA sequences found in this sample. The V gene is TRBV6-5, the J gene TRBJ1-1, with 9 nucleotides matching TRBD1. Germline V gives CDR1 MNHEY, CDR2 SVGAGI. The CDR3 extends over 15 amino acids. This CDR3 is CASSLMTGGGTEAFF. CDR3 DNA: TGTGCCAGCAGTCTTATGACAGGGGGTGGCACTGAGGCTTTCTTT.

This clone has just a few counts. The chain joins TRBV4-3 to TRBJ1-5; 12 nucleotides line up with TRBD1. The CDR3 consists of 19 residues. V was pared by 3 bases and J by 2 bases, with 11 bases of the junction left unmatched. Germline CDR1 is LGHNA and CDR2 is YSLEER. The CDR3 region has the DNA TGCGCCAGCAGCCAGGATCCGGGACAGGGGGCTCTTGGCAATCAGCCCCAGCATTTT. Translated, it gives CASSQDPGQGALGNQPQHF.

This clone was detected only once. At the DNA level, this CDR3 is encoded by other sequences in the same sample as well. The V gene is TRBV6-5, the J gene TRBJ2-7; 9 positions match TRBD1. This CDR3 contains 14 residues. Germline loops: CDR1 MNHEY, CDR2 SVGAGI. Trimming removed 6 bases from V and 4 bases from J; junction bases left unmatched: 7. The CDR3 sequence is CASSYRGRVYEQYF. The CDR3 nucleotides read TGTGCCAGCAGCTACAGGGGGCGCGTGTACGAGCAGTACTTC.

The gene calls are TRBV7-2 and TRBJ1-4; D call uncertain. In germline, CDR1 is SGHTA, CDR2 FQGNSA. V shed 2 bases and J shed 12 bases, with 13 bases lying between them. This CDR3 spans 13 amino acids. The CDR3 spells CASSLKDSRELFF. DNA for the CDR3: TGTGCCAGCAGCTTAAAGGACTCAAGGGAACTGTTTTTT. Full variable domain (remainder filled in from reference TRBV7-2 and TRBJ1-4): GAGVSQSPSNKVTEKGKDVELRCDPISGHTALYWYRQSLGQGLEFLIYFQGNSAPDKSGLPSDRFSAERTGGSVSTLTIQRTQQEDSAVYLCASSLKDSRELFFGSGTQLSVL.

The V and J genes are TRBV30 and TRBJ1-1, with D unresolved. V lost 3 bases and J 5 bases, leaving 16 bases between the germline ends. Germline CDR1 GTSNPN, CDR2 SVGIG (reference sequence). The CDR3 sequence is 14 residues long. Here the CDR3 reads CAWSLPDWRTEAFF. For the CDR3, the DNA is TGTGCCTGGAGCCTCCCGGACTGGAGGACTGAAGCTTTCTTT.

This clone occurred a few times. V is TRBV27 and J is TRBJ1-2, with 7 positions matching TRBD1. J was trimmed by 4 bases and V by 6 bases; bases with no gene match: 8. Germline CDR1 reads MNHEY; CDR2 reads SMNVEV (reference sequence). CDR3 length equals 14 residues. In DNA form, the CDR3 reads TGTGCCAGCAGGACCACAGGGGCCCTCTATGGCTACACCTTC. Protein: CASRTTGALYGYTF.

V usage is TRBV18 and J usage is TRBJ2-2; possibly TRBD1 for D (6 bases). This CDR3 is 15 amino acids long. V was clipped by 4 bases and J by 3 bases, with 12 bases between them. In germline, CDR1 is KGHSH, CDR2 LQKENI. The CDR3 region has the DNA TGTGCCAGCTCACGGATAAGACAGGACACCGGGGAGCTGTTTTTT. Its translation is CASSRIRQDTGELFF.

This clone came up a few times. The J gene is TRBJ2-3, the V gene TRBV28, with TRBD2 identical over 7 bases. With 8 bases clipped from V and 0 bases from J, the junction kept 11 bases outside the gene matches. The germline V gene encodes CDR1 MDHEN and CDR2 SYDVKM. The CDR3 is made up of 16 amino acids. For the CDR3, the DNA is TGTGCCAGCTCGGGGCGGGGGTATCTAAGCACAGATACGCAGTATTTT. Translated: CASSGRGYLSTDTQYF.

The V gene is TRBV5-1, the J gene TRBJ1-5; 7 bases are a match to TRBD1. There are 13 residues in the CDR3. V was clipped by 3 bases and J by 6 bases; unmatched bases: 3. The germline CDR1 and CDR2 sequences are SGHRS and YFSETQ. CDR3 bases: TGCGCCAGCAGCTACAGGGGCAGTCAGCCCCAGCATTTT. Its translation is CASSYRGSQPQHF.

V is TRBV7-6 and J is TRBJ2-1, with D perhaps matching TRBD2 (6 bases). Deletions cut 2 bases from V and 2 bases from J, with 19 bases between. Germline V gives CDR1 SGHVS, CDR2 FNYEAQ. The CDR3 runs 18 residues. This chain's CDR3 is CASSLYGGGQDAYNEQFF. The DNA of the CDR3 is TGTGCCAGCAGCTTATATGGCGGAGGGCAGGATGCCTACAATGAGCAGTTCTTC.

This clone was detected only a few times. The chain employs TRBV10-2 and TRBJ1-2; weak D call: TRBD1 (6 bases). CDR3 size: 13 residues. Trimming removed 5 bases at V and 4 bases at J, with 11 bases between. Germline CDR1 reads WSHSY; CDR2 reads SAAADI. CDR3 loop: CASSFDRTYGYTF. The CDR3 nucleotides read TGCGCCAGCAGTTTTGACAGGACCTATGGCTACACCTTC.

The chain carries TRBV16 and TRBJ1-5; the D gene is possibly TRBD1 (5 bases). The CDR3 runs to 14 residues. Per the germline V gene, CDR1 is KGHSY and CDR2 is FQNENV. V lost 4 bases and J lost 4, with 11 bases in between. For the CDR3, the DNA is TGTGCCAGCAGCCCTTTGACAGCTAATCAGCCCCAGCATTTT. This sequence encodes CASSPLTANQPQHF.

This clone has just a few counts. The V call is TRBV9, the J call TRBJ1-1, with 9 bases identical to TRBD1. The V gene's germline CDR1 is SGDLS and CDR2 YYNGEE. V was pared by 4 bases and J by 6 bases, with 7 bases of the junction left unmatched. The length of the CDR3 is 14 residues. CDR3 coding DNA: TGTGCCAGCAGCACACGGGACAGGGTATCTGAAGCTTTCTTT. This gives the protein CASSTRDRVSEAFF.